One T cell receptor beta chain is described in this entry. Its antigen is unidentified. The treatment is: 19 received Ad26.COV2.S at low or high dose, single or two shots; 5 received placebo; per-sample allocation not given. Day 63 following the first vaccine or placebo injection was when the samples were taken. Wuhan-strain spike was delivered by a replication-incompetent Ad26 vector. Data came from immunoSEQ multiplex PCR; TCRdb stores just in-frame clones and leaves some out. The sample yields approximately 420,000 clones, over 75% seen once. This specimen comes from a study of Ad26.COV2.S vaccination and SARS-CoV-2 variants. Study-wide points: Recipients given vaccine exceeded placebo recipients in spike-specific TCR breadth. Similar non-spike TCR breadth was seen in vaccine and placebo recipients. From the TCR breadth and depth analyses, total T cell responses may have been underestimated.

This CDR3 is built from 17 residues. V shed 7 bases, J shed 2 bases, and the junction held 13 bases outside the gene matches. Germline CDR1 reads LNHDA; CDR2 reads SQIVND (reference sequence). This chain uses TRBV19 with TRBJ1-5; TRBD1 matches at 8 bases. Material: peripheral blood, obtained in a trial of Ad26.COV2.S vaccine versus placebo. This clonotype was sampled from a person between 18 and 65 years old who received the Ad26.COV2.S COVID-19 vaccine or a placebo. CDR3 nucleotide sequence: TGTGCCAGTACTAGGACAGGGACCTACGCAGGCAATCAGCCCCAGCATTTT. It specifies CASTRTGTYAGNQPQHF.